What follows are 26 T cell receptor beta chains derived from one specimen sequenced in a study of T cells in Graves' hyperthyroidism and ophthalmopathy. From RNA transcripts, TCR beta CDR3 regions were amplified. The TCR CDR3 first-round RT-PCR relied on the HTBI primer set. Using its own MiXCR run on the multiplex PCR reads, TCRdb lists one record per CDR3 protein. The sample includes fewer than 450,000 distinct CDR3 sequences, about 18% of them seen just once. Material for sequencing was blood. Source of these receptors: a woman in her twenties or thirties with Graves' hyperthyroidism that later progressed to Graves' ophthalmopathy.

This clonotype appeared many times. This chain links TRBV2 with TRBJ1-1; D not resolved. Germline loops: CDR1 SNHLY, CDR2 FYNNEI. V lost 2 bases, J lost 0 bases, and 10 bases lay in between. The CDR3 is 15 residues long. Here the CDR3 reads CASSERKGVNTEAFF. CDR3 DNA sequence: TGTGCCAGCAGTGAACGGAAGGGCGTGAACACTGAAGCTTTCTTT. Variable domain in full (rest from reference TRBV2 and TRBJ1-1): EPEVTQTPSHQVTQMGQEVILRCVPISNHLYFYWYRQILGQKVEFLVSFYNNEISEKSEIFDDQFSVERPDGSNFTLKIRSTKLEDSAMYFCASSERKGVNTEAFFGQGTRLTVV.

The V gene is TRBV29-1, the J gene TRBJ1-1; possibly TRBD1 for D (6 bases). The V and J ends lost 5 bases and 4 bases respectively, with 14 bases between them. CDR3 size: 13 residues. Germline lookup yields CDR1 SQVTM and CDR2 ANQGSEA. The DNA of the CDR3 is TGCAGCGTTATAGGGGGGCGAGGCACTGAAGCTTTCTTT. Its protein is CSVIGGRGTEAFF.

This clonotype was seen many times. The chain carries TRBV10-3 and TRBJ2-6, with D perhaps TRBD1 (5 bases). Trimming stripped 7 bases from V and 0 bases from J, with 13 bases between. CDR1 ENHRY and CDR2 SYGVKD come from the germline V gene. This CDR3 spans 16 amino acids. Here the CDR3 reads CAITDSGSSGANVLTF. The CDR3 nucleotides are TGTGCCATCACCGACTCAGGGTCCTCTGGGGCCAACGTCCTGACTTTC.

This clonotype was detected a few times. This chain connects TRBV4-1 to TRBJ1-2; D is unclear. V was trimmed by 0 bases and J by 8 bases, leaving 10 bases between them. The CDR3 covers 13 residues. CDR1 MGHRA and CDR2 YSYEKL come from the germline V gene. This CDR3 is CASSQDQTPGYTF. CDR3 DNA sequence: TGCGCCAGCAGCCAAGATCAGACCCCCGGCTACACCTTC.

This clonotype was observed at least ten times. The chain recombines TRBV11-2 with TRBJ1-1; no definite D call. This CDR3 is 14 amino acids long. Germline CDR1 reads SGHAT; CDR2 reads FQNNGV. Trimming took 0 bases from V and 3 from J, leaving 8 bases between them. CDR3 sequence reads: CASSLEGSYTEAFF. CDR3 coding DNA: TGTGCCAGCAGCTTAGAGGGCAGTTACACTGAAGCTTTCTTT.

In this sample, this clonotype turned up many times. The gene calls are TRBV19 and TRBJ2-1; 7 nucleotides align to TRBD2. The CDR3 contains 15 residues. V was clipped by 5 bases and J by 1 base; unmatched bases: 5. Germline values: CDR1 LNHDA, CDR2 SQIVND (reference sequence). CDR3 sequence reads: CASSLILASYNEQFF. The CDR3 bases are TGTGCCAGTAGTCTCATACTAGCGTCCTACAATGAGCAGTTCTTC.

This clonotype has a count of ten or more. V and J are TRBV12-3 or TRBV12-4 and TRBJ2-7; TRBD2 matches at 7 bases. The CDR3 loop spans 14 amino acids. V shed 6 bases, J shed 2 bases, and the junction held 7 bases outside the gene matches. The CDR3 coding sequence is TGTGCCAGCAGCACGACTAGCCGTGCCTACGAGCAGTACTTC. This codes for CASSTTSRAYEQYF.

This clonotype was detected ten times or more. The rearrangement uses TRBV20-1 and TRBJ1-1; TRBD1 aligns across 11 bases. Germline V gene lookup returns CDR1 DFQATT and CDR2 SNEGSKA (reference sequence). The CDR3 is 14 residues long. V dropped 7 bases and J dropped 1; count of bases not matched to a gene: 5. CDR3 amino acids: CSGGQGASNTEAFF. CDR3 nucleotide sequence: TGCAGTGGTGGACAGGGGGCCTCGAACACTGAAGCTTTCTTT.

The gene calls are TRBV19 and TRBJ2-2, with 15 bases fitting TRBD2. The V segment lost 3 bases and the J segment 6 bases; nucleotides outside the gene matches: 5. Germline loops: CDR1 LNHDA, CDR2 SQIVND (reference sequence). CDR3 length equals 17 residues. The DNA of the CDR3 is TGTGCCAGTAGTATCGGACTAGCGGGGGGGCTAGCCGGGGAGCTGTTTTTT. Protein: CASSIGLAGGLAGELFF. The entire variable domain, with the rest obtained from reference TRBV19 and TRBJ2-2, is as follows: DGGITQSPKYLFRKEGQNVTLSCEQNLNHDAMYWYRQDPGQGLRLIYYSQIVNDFQKGDIAEGYSVSREKKESFPLTVTSAQKNPTAFYLCASSIGLAGGLAGELFFGEGSRLTVL.

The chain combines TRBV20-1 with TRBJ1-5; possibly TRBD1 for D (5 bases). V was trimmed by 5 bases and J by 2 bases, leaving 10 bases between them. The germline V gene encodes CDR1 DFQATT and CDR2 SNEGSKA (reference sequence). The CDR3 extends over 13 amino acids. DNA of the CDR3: TGCAGTGCTCTAGACAGAGGCAATCAGCCCCAGCATTTT. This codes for CSALDRGNQPQHF.

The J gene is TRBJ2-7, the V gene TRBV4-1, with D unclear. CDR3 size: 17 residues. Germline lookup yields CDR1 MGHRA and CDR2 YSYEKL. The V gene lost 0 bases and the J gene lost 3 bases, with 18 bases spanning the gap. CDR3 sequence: CASSQDLRLELSYEQYF. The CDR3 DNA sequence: TGCGCCAGCAGCCAAGATCTGAGGCTCGAACTAAGCTACGAGCAGTACTTC.

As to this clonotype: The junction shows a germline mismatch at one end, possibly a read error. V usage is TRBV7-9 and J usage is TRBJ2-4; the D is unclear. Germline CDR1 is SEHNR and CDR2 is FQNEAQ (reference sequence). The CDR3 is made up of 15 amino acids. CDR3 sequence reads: CASGLVTATENIQYF. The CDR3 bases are TGTGCCAGCGGCTTAGTGACGGCGACCGAAAACATTCAGTACTTC.

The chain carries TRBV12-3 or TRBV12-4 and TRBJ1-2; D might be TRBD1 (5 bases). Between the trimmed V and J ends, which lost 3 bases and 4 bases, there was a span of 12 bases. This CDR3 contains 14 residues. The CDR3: CASSLGQTVYGYTF. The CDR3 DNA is TGTGCCAGCAGTTTGGGGCAGACCGTCTATGGCTACACCTTC.

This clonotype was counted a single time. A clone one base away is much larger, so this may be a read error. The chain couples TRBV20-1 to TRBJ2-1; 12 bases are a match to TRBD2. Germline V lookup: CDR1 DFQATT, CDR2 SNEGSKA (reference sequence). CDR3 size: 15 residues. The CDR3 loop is CSADEMTSGSNKQFF. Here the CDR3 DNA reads TGCAGTGCGGATGAAATGACTAGCGGGAGCAATAAGCAGTTCTTC.

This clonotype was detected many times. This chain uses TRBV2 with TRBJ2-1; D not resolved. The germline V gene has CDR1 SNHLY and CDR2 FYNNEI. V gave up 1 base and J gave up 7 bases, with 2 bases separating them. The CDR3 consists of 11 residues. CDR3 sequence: CASSEVNEQFF. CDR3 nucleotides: TGTGCCAGCAGTGAAGTAAATGAGCAGTTCTTC.

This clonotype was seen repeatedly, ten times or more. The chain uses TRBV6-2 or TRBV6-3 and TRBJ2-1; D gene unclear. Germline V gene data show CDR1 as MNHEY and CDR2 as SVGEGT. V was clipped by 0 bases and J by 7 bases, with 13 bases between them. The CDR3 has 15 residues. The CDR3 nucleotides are TGTGCCAGCAGTTACTCGCCCGTCGTCCCTAATGAGCAGTTCTTC. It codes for CASSYSPVVPNEQFF.

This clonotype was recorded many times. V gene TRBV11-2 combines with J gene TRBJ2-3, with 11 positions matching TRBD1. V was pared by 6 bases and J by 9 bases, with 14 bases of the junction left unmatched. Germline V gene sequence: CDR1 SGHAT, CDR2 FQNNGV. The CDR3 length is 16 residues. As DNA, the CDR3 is TGTGCCAGCAGTTCATTATCTGGACAGGGGGCGAAGACGCAGTATTTT. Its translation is CASSSLSGQGAKTQYF.

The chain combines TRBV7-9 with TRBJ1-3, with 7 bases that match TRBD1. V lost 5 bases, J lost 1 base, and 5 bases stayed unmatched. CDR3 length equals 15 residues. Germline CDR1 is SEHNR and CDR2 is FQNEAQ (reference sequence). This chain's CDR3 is CASSQVTGSGNTIYF. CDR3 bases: TGTGCCAGCAGCCAAGTGACAGGGTCTGGAAACACCATATATTTT.

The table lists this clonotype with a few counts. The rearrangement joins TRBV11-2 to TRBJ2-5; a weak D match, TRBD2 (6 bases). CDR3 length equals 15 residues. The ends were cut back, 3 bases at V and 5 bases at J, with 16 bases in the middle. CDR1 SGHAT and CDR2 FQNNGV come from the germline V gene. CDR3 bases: TGTGCCAGCAGCTTGGGCGGGAAGCCTGAGGAGACCCAGTACTTC. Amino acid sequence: CASSLGGKPEETQYF.

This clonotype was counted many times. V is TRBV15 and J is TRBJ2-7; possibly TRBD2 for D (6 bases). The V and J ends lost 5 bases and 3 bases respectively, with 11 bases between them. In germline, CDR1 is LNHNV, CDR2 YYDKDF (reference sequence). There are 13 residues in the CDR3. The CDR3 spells CATSPREIYEQYF. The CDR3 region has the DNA TGTGCCACCAGCCCCCGGGAGATCTACGAGCAGTACTTC.

CDR3 sequence reads: CASMVPTLNYGYTF. The CDR3 nucleotides are TGTGCCAGCATGGTCCCCACGCTTAACTATGGCTACACCTTC. The rearrangement links TRBV28 to TRBJ1-2; D ambiguous. CDR1 is MDHEN, CDR2 SYDVKM, per germline. The ends were cut back, 7 bases at V and 1 base at J, with 13 bases in the middle. The CDR3 loop spans 14 amino acids.

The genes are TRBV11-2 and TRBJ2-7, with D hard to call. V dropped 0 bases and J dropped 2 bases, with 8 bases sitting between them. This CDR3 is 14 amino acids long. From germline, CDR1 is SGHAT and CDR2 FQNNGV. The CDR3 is CASSLDRLPYEQYF. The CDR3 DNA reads TGTGCCAGCAGCTTAGACAGGTTACCCTACGAGCAGTACTTC.

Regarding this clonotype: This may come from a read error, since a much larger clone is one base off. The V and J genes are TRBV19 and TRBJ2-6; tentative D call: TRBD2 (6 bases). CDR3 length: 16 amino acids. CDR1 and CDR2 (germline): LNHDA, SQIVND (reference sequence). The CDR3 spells CDSHAVGSSGANVLTF. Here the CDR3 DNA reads TGTGACAGTCACGCGGTCGGGAGCTCTGGGGCCAACGTCCTGACTTTC.

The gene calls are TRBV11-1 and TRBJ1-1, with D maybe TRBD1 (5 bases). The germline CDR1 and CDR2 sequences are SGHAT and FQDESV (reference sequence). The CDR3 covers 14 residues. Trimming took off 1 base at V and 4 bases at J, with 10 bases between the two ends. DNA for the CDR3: TGTGCCAGCAGCTTAGGGGGCAGCCGCACTGAAGCTTTCTTT. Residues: CASSLGGSRTEAFF.

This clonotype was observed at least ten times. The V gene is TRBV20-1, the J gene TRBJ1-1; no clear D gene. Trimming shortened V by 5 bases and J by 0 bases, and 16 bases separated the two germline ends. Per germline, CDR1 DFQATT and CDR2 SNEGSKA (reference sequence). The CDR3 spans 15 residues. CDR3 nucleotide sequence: TGCAGTGCTCCCGGGCTCTCTGATATGAACACTGAAGCTTTCTTT. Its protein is CSAPGLSDMNTEAFF.

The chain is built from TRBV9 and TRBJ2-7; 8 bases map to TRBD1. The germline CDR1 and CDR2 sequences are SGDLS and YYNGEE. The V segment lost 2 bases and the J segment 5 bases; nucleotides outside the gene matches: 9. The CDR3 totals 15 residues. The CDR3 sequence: CASSVTDRGGHEQYF. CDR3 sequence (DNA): TGTGCCAGCAGCGTCACCGACAGGGGTGGGCACGAGCAGTACTTC.